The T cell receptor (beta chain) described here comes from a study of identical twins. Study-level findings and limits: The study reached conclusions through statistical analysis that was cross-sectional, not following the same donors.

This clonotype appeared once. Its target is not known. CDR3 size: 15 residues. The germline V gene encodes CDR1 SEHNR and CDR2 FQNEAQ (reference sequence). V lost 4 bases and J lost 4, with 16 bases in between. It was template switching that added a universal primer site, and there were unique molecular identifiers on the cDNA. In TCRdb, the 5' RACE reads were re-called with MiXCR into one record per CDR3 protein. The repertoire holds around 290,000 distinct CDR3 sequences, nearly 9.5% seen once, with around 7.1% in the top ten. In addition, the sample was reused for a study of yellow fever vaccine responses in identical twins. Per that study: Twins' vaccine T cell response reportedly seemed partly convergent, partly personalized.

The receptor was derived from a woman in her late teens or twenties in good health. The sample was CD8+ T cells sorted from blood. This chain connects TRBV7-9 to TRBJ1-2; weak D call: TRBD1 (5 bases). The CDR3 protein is CASSSGRSAVYGYTF. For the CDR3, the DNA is TGTGCCAGCAGCTCAGGGAGAAGCGCCGTCTATGGCTACACCTTC.